A single sample is the source of the 17 T cell receptor beta chains below, sequenced in a study of vaccination and CD4 T cells after COVID-19. These receptors are not linked to any known antigen. The treatment was: approximately nine-day PBMC culture with coronavirus spike peptide pools or control peptides (ViraFEST assay). With the Oncomine TCR Beta short-read assay, DNA from cultured CD4+ T cells was sequenced. TCRdb analysed the PCR reads with MiXCR anew, one entry per CDR3 protein. The sample carries approximately 9,700 distinct CDR3 sequences, 26% recorded once. Sequences were derived from CD4+ T cells from blood, cultured in vitro, sampled before SARS-CoV-2 vaccination. These receptors all come from a human donor who received a COVID-19 vaccine.

V is TRBV6-2 or TRBV6-3 and J is TRBJ1-1; D ambiguous. Trimming took 6 bases from V and 4 from J, leaving 9 bases between them. Germline V gives CDR1 MNHEY, CDR2 SVGEGT. The length of the CDR3 is 12 residues. The CDR3 is CASSQGATEAFF. The CDR3, as DNA: TGTGCCAGCAGCCAAGGTGCCACTGAAGCTTTCTTT.

The table lists this clonotype with a few counts. One end of the junction varies from germline; a read error may be responsible. V and J are TRBV20-1 and TRBJ2-7; either TRBD1 or TRBD2 may fit D (5 bases each). The CDR3 has 12 residues. Germline V lookup: CDR1 DFQATT, CDR2 SNEGSKA (reference sequence). The CDR3: CSARGAVGEQYF. CDR3 in DNA: TGCAGTGCCAGAGGGGCGGTGGGCGAGCAGTACTTC.

This clonotype has just a few counts. For the CDR3, the DNA is TGTGCCACCAGTGATTCGTTTACGGGACCTCAGGGCACCGGGGAGCTGTTTTTT. Its protein product is CATSDSFTGPQGTGELFF. This chain joins TRBV24-1 and TRBJ2-2; D is perhaps TRBD1 or TRBD2 (5 bases each). CDR3 length equals 18 residues. CDR1 KGHDR and CDR2 SFDVKD come from the germline V gene. V was shortened by 2 bases and J by 4 bases, with 19 bases between the two germline ends.

The V call is TRBV2, the J call TRBJ2-1; D unresolved. The CDR3 totals 14 residues. V shed 2 bases and J shed 3 bases, with 8 bases lying between them. Germline CDR1 is SNHLY and CDR2 is FYNNEI. The CDR3 DNA reads as TGTGCCAGCAGTGAATGGGTGGACTACAATGAGCAGTTCTTC. This encodes CASSEWVDYNEQFF.

This clonotype has a handful of counts. This sequence joins TRBV7-9 and TRBJ1-1; no clear D gene. The germline CDR1 and CDR2 sequences are SEHNR and FQNEAQ (reference sequence). Trimming took off 1 base at V and 11 bases at J, with 11 bases between the two ends. The CDR3 extends over 12 amino acids. The CDR3 bases are TGTGCCAGCAGCTTAGAGGGTTTTGGGGCTTTCTTT. It specifies CASSLEGFGAFF.

This clonotype was observed a handful of times. The rearrangement uses TRBV2 and TRBJ2-1; D may be TRBD1 (5 bases). The CDR3 is made up of 14 amino acids. The germline V gene has CDR1 SNHLY and CDR2 FYNNEI. The germline V and J ends were trimmed by 6 bases and 3 bases, with 12 bases remaining between them. DNA of the CDR3: TGTGCCAGCAGGCAGGGCGGTGTCTACAATGAGCAGTTCTTC. The encoded protein is CASRQGGVYNEQFF. Together with reference TRBV2 and TRBJ2-1, the CDR3 gives the full variable domain: EPEVTQTPSHQVTQMGQEVILRCVPISNHLYFYWYRQILGQKVEFLVSFYNNEISEKSEIFDDQFSVERPDGSNFTLKIRSTKLEDSAMYFCASRQGGVYNEQFFGPGTRLTVL.

This clonotype has only a few counts. This chain uses TRBV10-1 with TRBJ2-3; D perhaps matches TRBD2 (6 bases). V lost 2 bases and J 3 bases, leaving 12 bases between the germline ends. Germline lookup yields CDR1 WNHNN and CDR2 SYGVQD (reference sequence). This CDR3 spans 15 amino acids. The CDR3 is CASSESSAGTDTQYF. CDR3 nucleotides: TGCGCCAGCAGTGAGAGTAGCGCGGGGACAGATACGCAGTATTTT.

About this clonotype: The final CDR3 position lacks the conserved phenylalanine or tryptophan, pointing to a likely read error. The chain combines TRBV15 with TRBJ1-5, with TRBD1 matching over 8 bases. This CDR3 has 17 residues. Germline trimming cut 3 bases from V and 0 bases from J; bases unmatched to any gene: 7. Germline assignment: CDR1 LNHNV and CDR2 YYDKDF (reference sequence). The CDR3 nucleotides read TGTGCCACCAGCAGTGGTGTCGACAGGGGTAGCAATCAGCCCCAGCATTCT. This encodes CATSSGVDRGSNQPQHS.

The V and J genes are TRBV5-1 and TRBJ2-7; TRBD1 matches at 10 bases. Per the germline V gene, CDR1 is SGHRS and CDR2 is YFSETQ. V trimming: 4 bases; J trimming: 3 bases; junction bases outside the gene matches: 4. This CDR3 has 14 residues. The CDR3 reads CASSDRTGGYEQYF. CDR3 nucleotide sequence: TGCGCCAGCAGCGACCGGACAGGGGGCTACGAGCAGTACTTC.

The chain combines TRBV19 with TRBJ1-1; 7 bases match TRBD1. J gave up 1 base and V 4 bases, and 3 bases lay outside the gene matches. CDR1 is LNHDA and CDR2 is SQIVND in the germline V gene (reference sequence). This CDR3 comprises 14 residues. The CDR3 nucleotides are TGTGCCAGTAGTAGAGGGACAGAGAACACTGAAGCTTTCTTT. This translates into CASSRGTENTEAFF.

In its sample, this clonotype was seen a few times. J is TRBJ2-3 and V is TRBV1; the DNA was not used to check the table's D call, TRBD2. TRBV1 is deemed a pseudogene. This CDR3 is 20 amino acids long. CDR3 residues: CTSSQEAGTSGGSLTDTQYF. The CDR3 region has the DNA TGCACCAGCAGCCAAGAGGCCGGGACTAGCGGGGGGTCGTTAACAGATACGCAGTATTTT.

As concerns this clonotype: The missing conserved phenylalanine or tryptophan at the end of this CDR3 makes a read error likely. V gene TRBV6-1 combines with J gene TRBJ1-6, with D unresolved. The CDR3 loop spans 11 amino acids. CDR1 and CDR2 (germline): MNHNS, SASEGT. V was trimmed by 3 bases and J by 7 bases, leaving 1 base between them. CDR3: CASSENSPLHL. The CDR3 DNA reads as TGTGCCAGCAGTGAGAATTCACCCCTCCACCTT.

In the case of this clonotype: A read error is possible here, since a much larger clone lies one base away. The genes are TRBV7-3 and TRBJ1-6, with 7 bases lining up with TRBD1. Germline V gene data show CDR1 as SGHTA and CDR2 as FQGTGA. Trimming cost V 1 base and J 9 bases; bases outside gene matches: 6. The CDR3 extends over 15 amino acids. Here the CDR3 DNA reads TGTGCCAGCAGCTTAAAAGGGGCAGGGGGTTCACCCCTCCACTTT. Its translation is CASSLKGAGGSPLHF.

The V call is TRBV6-1, the J call TRBJ2-5; tentative D call: TRBD1 (5 bases). This CDR3 comprises 14 residues. Between the trimmed V and J ends, which lost 6 bases and 4 bases, there was a span of 15 bases. CDR1 is MNHNS, CDR2 SASEGT, per germline. The CDR3 region has the DNA TGTGCCAGCAGGTCCGACAGTGGTTTAGAGACCCAGTACTTC. It translates to CASRSDSGLETQYF.

This clonotype was found once. CDR3 in DNA: TGTGCCATCAGTTCACTATTGGGGTCCGGGGAGCTGTTTTTT. It specifies CAISSLLGSGELFF. The chain has TRBV10-3 and TRBJ2-2, with D unclear. The CDR3 has 14 amino acids. Trimming removed 5 bases from V and 6 bases from J, with 13 bases in between. Per the germline V gene, CDR1 is ENHRY and CDR2 is SYGVKD.

This chain joins TRBV5-1 and TRBJ2-5; D may be TRBD1 (5 bases). V lost 3 bases and J lost 4, with 10 bases in between. This CDR3 comprises 13 residues. Germline CDR1 and CDR2: SGHRS and YFSETQ. The CDR3 spells CASSSGRVETQYF. The CDR3 DNA is TGCGCCAGCAGCTCGGGCAGGGTAGAGACCCAGTACTTC. The full variable domain, completed using reference TRBV5-1 and TRBJ2-5, is KAGVTQTPRYLIKTRGQQVTLSCSPISGHRSVSWYQQTPGQGLQFLFEYFSETQRNKGNFPGRFSGRQFSNSRSEMNVSTLELGDSALYLCASSSGRVETQYFGPGTRLLVL.

This sequence joins TRBV20-1 and TRBJ2-5; 10 positions agree with TRBD2. The V gene end was trimmed by 3 bases and the J gene end by 5 bases; junction bases not matched to a gene: 12. The CDR3 is made up of 16 amino acids. CDR1 is DFQATT, CDR2 SNEGSKA, per germline (reference sequence). CDR3 loop: CSASSVQRGGLETQYF. As DNA, the CDR3 is TGCAGTGCTAGTTCCGTCCAGCGGGGGGGCTTGGAGACCCAGTACTTC.